This paragraph covers one TCR beta chain sequence. These data come from a study of blood T cell repertoires in COVID-19. Study background: Whether acute or convalescent, the COVID-19 samples came from the United States, Italy and Spain. Nucleic acid was either cDNA or gDNA, and it came from T cells, B-cell-depleted T cells, or PBMCs.

Per the study methods: Nucleated cell counts were estimated from reference gene primer amplification. Only in-frame clones appear in the TCRdb table, and some are missing; sequencing was by immunoSEQ multiplex PCR. V, J and clone size were drawn from that table, and D and trimming were deduced from the DNA. Of roughly 88,000 clones listed, approximately 90% are singletons. V lost 0 bases to trimming and J lost 2 bases, with 11 bases between them. CDR1 and CDR2 (germline): MNHNS, SASEGT. This CDR3 spans 16 amino acids. The chain couples TRBV6-1 to TRBJ1-3; possible D gene TRBD1, 5 bases. Source material: peripheral blood. The TCR originated in a woman in her sixties with COVID-19, enrolled during active disease. CDR3 nucleotides: TGTGCCAGCAGTGAAGCGGATTTCAGGGCTGGAAACACCATATATTTT. It encodes CASSEADFRAGNTIYF.